The present T cell receptor beta chain was sequenced within a study of CD8 T cells in ankylosing spondylitis. A note on this clonotype: The antigen is not known. A read error may be the cause here, since a much bigger clone is one base away.

Study outcomes and limitations: It appeared that ankylosing spondylitis blood was characterized by a TCR beta motif of eight highly homologous variants. CD8+ by phenotype, disease-linked clones were relatively rare in peripheral blood.

The authors made TCR beta libraries by quantitative 5'-RACE with molecular barcodes. From the 5' RACE reads, TCRdb called clonotypes with MiXCR, one entry per CDR3 protein. This repertoire shows 180,000 or so distinct CDR3 sequences, 11% found once; its top ten account for about 28%. The CDR3 consists of 12 residues. V was pared by 3 bases and J by 8 bases, with 5 bases between. The sample comprised blood, either unsorted or a sorted T cell fraction (not recorded which). The TCR sequence derives from a male donor with ankylosing spondylitis or in good health (not recorded which). The rearrangement uses TRBV12-3 or TRBV12-4 and TRBJ1-6; TRBD1 is a possible D gene (5 bases). As DNA, the CDR3 is TGTGCCAGCAGTTTCAGGGATTCACCCCTCCACTTT. Its translation: CASSFRDSPLHF.